The 15 T cell receptor beta chains in this list originate from one sample, sequenced in a study of cytomegalovirus exposure and HLA in healthy donors. The PCR was carried out with 60 Vbeta primers and 13 Jbeta primers. Data came from immunoSEQ multiplex PCR; TCRdb stores just in-frame clones and leaves some out. The sample carries about 140,000 clones, around 84% recorded once. Specimen: PBMCs. All receptors derive from a man over 45 in good health and CMV-seronegative.

The V and J genes are TRBV2 and TRBJ1-5, with a possible D match to TRBD1 (5 bases). The CDR3 is 15 residues long. From germline, CDR1 is SNHLY and CDR2 FYNNEI. The V and J ends lost 3 bases and 1 base respectively, with 10 bases between them. CDR3 sequence (DNA): TGTGCCAGCAGTGACCAAGGGGCGAGCAATCAGCCCCAGCATTTT. Protein: CASSDQGASNQPQHF.

The chain recombines TRBV6-1 with TRBJ2-7, with 9 bases lining up with TRBD1. The CDR3 covers 14 residues. Germline-derived CDR1 and CDR2 are MNHNS and SASEGT. Losses at the gene ends were 5 bases for V and 5 bases for J; bases not matched to a gene: 7. CDR3 loop: CASSPRDRDNEQYF. The DNA of the CDR3 is TGTGCCAGCAGTCCCCGGGACAGGGACAACGAGCAGTACTTC.

V is TRBV28 and J is TRBJ2-7; D perhaps matches TRBD1 (6 bases). Germline V gene lookup returns CDR1 MDHEN and CDR2 SYDVKM. V was clipped by 5 bases and J by 2 bases, with 16 bases between them. The CDR3 consists of 15 residues. The CDR3 DNA follows: TGTGCCAGCAGTCCGGACAGAACGGGGACCTACGAGCAGTACTTC. It translates to CASSPDRTGTYEQYF.

The rearrangement uses TRBV30 and TRBJ2-1; TRBD1 matches at 7 bases. The CDR3 consists of 16 residues. Trimming removed 5 bases from V and 0 bases from J; junction bases left unmatched: 10. Germline CDR1 is GTSNPN and CDR2 is SVGIG (reference sequence). The CDR3 region is CAWQDRFYSSYNEQFF. In DNA, the CDR3 is TGTGCCTGGCAGGACAGGTTCTACAGCTCCTACAATGAGCAGTTCTTC.

This clone was counted once. The chain uses TRBV28 and TRBJ2-1; 9 bases align to TRBD2. The CDR3 is 14 residues long. CDR1 is MDHEN, CDR2 SYDVKM, per germline. The ends lost 8 bases at V and 10 bases at J; junction bases unmatched: 12. The CDR3 loop reads CASLAGALQIEQFF. The CDR3 coding sequence is TGTGCCAGCTTAGCGGGGGCTCTACAGATCGAGCAGTTCTTC.

J is TRBJ1-2 and V is TRBV5-6, with a tentative D call TRBD1 (6 bases). The germline V and J ends were trimmed by 2 bases and 3 bases, with 11 bases remaining between them. From germline, CDR1 is SGHDT and CDR2 YYEEEE. The CDR3 sequence is 14 residues long. The CDR3 sequence is CASSLQGWDYGYTF. CDR3 DNA sequence: TGTGCCAGCAGCTTACAGGGTTGGGACTATGGCTACACCTTC.

V usage is TRBV18 and J usage is TRBJ1-5; 7 nucleotides agree with TRBD1. The CDR3 contains 17 residues. Germline V gene lookup returns CDR1 KGHSH and CDR2 LQKENI. V lost 0 bases and J lost 3; bases outside the gene matches: 8. CDR3 sequence: CASSPPSRGASNQPQHF. CDR3 in DNA: TGTGCCAGCTCACCACCGTCCAGGGGGGCATCCAATCAGCCCCAGCATTTT.

The chain recombines TRBV6-6 with TRBJ2-1, with D perhaps matching TRBD1 (5 bases). Deletions cut 5 bases from V and 6 bases from J, with 14 bases between. This CDR3 spans 14 amino acids. CDR1 and CDR2 from the germline V gene are MNHNY and SVGAGI (reference sequence). The CDR3 sequence is CASSPDIGVNEQFF. CDR3 in DNA: TGTGCCAGCAGTCCGGACATAGGGGTCAATGAGCAGTTCTTC.

The rearrangement links TRBV29-1 to TRBJ2-7, with D possibly matching TRBD2 (6 bases). CDR3 size: 13 residues. Trimming removed 6 bases at V and 5 bases at J, with 17 bases between. Per the germline V gene, CDR1 is SQVTM and CDR2 is ANQGSEA. The CDR3 DNA is TGCAGCGTCCGTCGGGGGAATCGCGACGAGCAGTACTTC. This codes for CSVRRGNRDEQYF.

The V gene is TRBV25-1, the J gene TRBJ1-4; 8 nucleotides line up with TRBD1. This CDR3 contains 13 residues. Germline V gives CDR1 MGHDK, CDR2 SYGVNS. V was clipped by 8 bases and J by 2 bases; unmatched bases: 1. The CDR3 sequence: CASGDRTNEKLFF. The CDR3 nucleotides read TGTGCCAGCGGGGACAGGACTAATGAAAAACTGTTTTTT.

In this sample, this clone turned up a few times. V and J are TRBV5-1 and TRBJ1-5; weak D call: TRBD1 (6 bases). The CDR3 extends over 16 amino acids. The germline gives CDR1 SGHRS, CDR2 YFSETQ. V shed 4 bases and J shed 0 bases, with 14 bases lying between them. The CDR3: CASSTGDNYSNQPQHF. DNA of the CDR3: TGCGCCAGCAGCACTGGGGACAACTATAGCAATCAGCCCCAGCATTTT.

CDR3 sequence reads: CASSEVGVADTDTQYF. In DNA form, the CDR3 reads TGTGCCAGCAGTGAAGTGGGAGTAGCGGATACAGATACGCAGTATTTT. The chain is built from TRBV2 and TRBJ2-3, with D possibly TRBD2 on 6 matching bases. The CDR3 totals 16 residues. Germline lookup yields CDR1 SNHLY and CDR2 FYNNEI. The ends were cut back, 1 base at V and 3 bases at J, with 14 bases in the middle.

CDR3 nucleotide sequence: TGTGCCAGCAGCCCCGGGACAGGGAACACTGAAGCTTTCTTT. Its translation: CASSPGTGNTEAFF. The chain has TRBV9 and TRBJ1-1, with 8 positions matching TRBD1. This CDR3 region has 14 residues. Germline CDR1 SGDLS, CDR2 YYNGEE. Trimming at V came to 4 bases and at J to 1 base, leaving 3 bases not matched to a gene.

The chain uses TRBV18 and TRBJ1-1, with 8 bases that match TRBD1. This CDR3 has 13 amino acids. The germline V gene has CDR1 KGHSH and CDR2 LQKENI. V gave up 3 bases and J gave up 7 bases; unmatched junction bases: 4. CDR3 loop: CASSPRQGLEAFF. In DNA, the CDR3 is TGTGCCAGCTCACCGCGACAGGGGCTTGAAGCTTTCTTT.

The chain joins TRBV29-1 to TRBJ2-7; 9 bases match TRBD2. J lost 2 bases, V lost 4 bases, and 6 bases had no gene match. There are 14 residues in the CDR3. Germline CDR1 is SQVTM and CDR2 is ANQGSEA. CDR3 coding DNA: TGCAGCGTTGCGAATAGCGGGAGTCCCTACGAGCAGTACTTC. Amino acid sequence: CSVANSGSPYEQYF.